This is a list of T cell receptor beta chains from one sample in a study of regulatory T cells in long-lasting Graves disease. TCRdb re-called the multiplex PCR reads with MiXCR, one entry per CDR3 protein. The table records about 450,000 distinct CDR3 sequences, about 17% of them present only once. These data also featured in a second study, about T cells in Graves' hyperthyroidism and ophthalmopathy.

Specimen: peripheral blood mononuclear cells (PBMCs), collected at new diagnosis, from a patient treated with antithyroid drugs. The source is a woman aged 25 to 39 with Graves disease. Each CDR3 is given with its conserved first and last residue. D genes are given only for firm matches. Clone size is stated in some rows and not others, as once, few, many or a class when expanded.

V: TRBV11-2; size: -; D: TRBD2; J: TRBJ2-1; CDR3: CASSPGLAGGTQFF; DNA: TGTGCCAGCAGCCCCGGACTAGCGGGAGGGACGCAGTTCTTC
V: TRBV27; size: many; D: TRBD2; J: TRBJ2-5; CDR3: CASSGLADQETQYF; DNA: TGTGCCAGCTCGGGACTAGCGGACCAAGAGACCCAGTACTTC
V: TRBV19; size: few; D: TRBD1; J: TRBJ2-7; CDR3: CASSQGQLSSYEQYF; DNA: TGTGCCAGTAGCCAGGGACAGCTATCCTCCTACGAGCAGTACTTC
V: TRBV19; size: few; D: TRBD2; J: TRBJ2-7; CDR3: CASSMVAGAGSFSYEQYF; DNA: TGTGCCAGTAGTATGGTAGCGGGAGCTGGATCGTTCTCCTACGAGCAGTACTTC
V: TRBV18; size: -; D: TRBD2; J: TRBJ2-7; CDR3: CASSPWIRGGLAGGLTSYEQYF; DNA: TGTGCCAGCTCACCGTGGATTCGAGGTGGACTAGCGGGAGGACTAACTTCCTACGAGCAGTACTTC
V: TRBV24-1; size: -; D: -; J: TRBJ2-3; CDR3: CATSDLGGGSTDTQYF; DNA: TGTGCCACCAGTGATTTAGGTGGGGGGAGCACAGATACGCAGTATTTT
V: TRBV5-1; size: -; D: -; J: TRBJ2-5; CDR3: CASSLDRQEAQYF; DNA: TGCGCCAGCAGCTTGGACAGGCAAGAGGCCCAGTACTTC
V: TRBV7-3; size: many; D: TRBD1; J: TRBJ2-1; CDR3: CASSQEPGTVHEQFF; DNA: TGTGCCAGCAGCCAAGAGCCCGGGACAGTCCATGAGCAGTTCTTC
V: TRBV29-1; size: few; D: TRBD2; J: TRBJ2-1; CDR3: CSVETGTSRPNEQFF; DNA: TGCAGCGTTGAAACCGGGACTAGTCGCCCCAATGAGCAGTTCTTC
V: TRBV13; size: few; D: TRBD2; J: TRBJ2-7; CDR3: CASSPSTSGTFYEQYF; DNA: TGTGCCAGCAGCCCCTCAACTAGCGGAACCTTCTACGAGCAGTACTTC
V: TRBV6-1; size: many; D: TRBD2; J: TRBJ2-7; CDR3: CASSDYTGTSGAYEQYF; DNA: TGTGCCAGCAGTGACTATACCGGGACTAGCGGGGCCTACGAGCAGTACTTC
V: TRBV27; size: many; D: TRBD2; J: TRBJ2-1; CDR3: CASSLPLTSGPYNEQFF; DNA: TGTGCCAGCAGTTTACCCCTAACTAGCGGGCCCTACAATGAGCAGTTCTTC
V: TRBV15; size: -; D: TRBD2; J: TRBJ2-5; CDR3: CATSRGRLAGGPGQETQYF; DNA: TGTGCCACCAGCAGAGGCCGACTAGCGGGAGGGCCGGGTCAAGAGACCCAGTACTTC
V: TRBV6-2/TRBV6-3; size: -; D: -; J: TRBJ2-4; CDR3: CASSEDRRLAKNIQYF; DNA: TGTGCCAGCAGCGAGGACAGACGATTAGCCAAAAACATTCAGTACTTC
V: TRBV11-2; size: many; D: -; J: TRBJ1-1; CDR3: CASSLGVVPTEAFF; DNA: TGTGCCAGCAGCTTAGGAGTGGTGCCCACTGAAGCTTTCTTT
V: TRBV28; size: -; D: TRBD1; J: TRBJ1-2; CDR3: CASREQGIGYGYTF; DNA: TGTGCCAGCAGGGAACAGGGGATAGGGTATGGCTACACCTTC
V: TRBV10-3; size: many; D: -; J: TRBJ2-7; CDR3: CAIRQEPYEQYF; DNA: TGTGCCATCAGACAGGAACCCTACGAGCAGTACTTC
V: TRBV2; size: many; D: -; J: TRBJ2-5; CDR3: CASSAQALGETQYF; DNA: TGTGCCAGCAGTGCACAGGCTTTGGGCGAGACCCAGTACTTC